These 13 T cell receptor beta chains share one sample of origin, sequenced in a study of blood T cell repertoires in COVID-19. Generated by immunoSEQ multiplex PCR, the TCRdb table keeps only in-frame clones and is missing some. The sample holds around 380,000 clones, roughly 77% seen once. The source material was peripheral blood. These TCRs come from a human donor with acute or convalescent COVID-19. The donor label of this sample is uncertain.

The chain carries TRBV27 and TRBJ1-2, with a weak D call TRBD1 (5 bases). In germline, CDR1 is MNHEY, CDR2 SMNVEV (reference sequence). This CDR3 is built from 14 residues. V was cut by 4 bases and J by 6 bases, with 15 bases left in between. CDR3 nucleotides: TGTGCCAGCAGTTCAGGGTGGAAAAGTGATGGCTACACCTTC. Encoded protein: CASSSGWKSDGYTF.

J is TRBJ2-7 and V is TRBV5-4, with 8 nucleotides matching TRBD2. V was pared by 4 bases and J by 3 bases, with 9 bases of the junction left unmatched. There are 15 residues in the CDR3. Germline CDR1 and CDR2: SGHNT and YYREEE (reference sequence). In DNA, the CDR3 is TGTGCCAGCAGCCTGCCGGGACTAGGTAGCTACGAGCAGTACTTC. Protein: CASSLPGLGSYEQYF.

The rearrangement joins TRBV5-1 to TRBJ1-2, with D possibly being TRBD1 (5 bases). CDR1 is SGHRS, CDR2 YFSETQ, per germline. This CDR3 comprises 15 residues. Trimming took 0 bases from V and 1 from J, leaving 10 bases between them. The CDR3 DNA sequence: TGCGCCAGCAGCTTGGACGGGGGGAATAACTATGGCTACACCTTC. It specifies CASSLDGGNNYGYTF.

The chain couples TRBV9 to TRBJ2-5; D is possibly TRBD2 (6 bases). Per germline, CDR1 SGDLS and CDR2 YYNGEE. The CDR3 consists of 15 residues. V lost 2 bases to trimming and J lost 4 bases, with 15 bases between them. The CDR3 bases are TGTGCCAGCAGCGTCGGGGGACGTACCGGAGAGACCCAGTACTTC. As protein: CASSVGGRTGETQYF.

CDR3 nucleotides: TGTGCCAGCAGTCCACCCCGTGGCGGGGGATCTGAAGCTTTCTTT. Its protein is CASSPPRGGGSEAFF. The V call is TRBV28, the J call TRBJ1-1; possible D gene TRBD1, 5 bases. The germline V gene has CDR1 MDHEN and CDR2 SYDVKM. There are 15 residues in the CDR3. V was cut by 5 bases and J by 6 bases, with 19 bases left in between.

This clone was seen once. V is TRBV5-1 and J is TRBJ2-1; D unresolved. Germline CDR1 and CDR2: SGHRS and YFSETQ. V gave up 1 base and J gave up 5 bases, with 4 bases separating them. This CDR3 region has 12 residues. The CDR3 protein is CASSLSDNEQFF. The CDR3 bases are TGCGCCAGCAGCTTGAGCGACAATGAGCAGTTCTTC.

This clone was observed a handful of times. The chain employs TRBV9 and TRBJ2-7; TRBD2 matches 14 bases. The CDR3 extends over 16 amino acids. Germline trimming cut 3 bases from V and 2 bases from J; bases unmatched to any gene: 4. CDR1 is SGDLS and CDR2 is YYNGEE in the germline V gene. CDR3 DNA sequence: TGTGCCAGCAGCGCCGGGACTAGCGGGGGAACCTACGAGCAGTACTTC. Translated, it gives CASSAGTSGGTYEQYF.

The chain has TRBV7-9 and TRBJ1-2; D might be TRBD1 (6 bases). Germline CDR1 reads SEHNR; CDR2 reads FQNEAQ (reference sequence). The V end was cut by 2 bases, the J end by 8 bases, with 9 bases between. The length of the CDR3 is 12 residues. The CDR3: CASSLQGMGYTF. The CDR3 coding sequence is TGTGCCAGCAGCTTACAGGGGATGGGCTACACCTTC.

This sequence joins TRBV10-3 and TRBJ1-5; 8 nucleotides match TRBD1. The V and J ends lost 3 bases and 6 bases, in that order; junction bases with no gene match: 7. Germline-derived CDR1 and CDR2 are ENHRY and SYGVKD. The CDR3 loop spans 15 amino acids. The CDR3 loop reads CAISEGTGLFQPQHF. The CDR3 DNA is TGTGCCATCAGTGAAGGGACAGGACTGTTTCAGCCCCAGCATTTT.

The chain has TRBV5-1 and TRBJ2-2; the D gene is possibly TRBD1 (6 bases). V dropped 4 bases and J dropped 2 bases, with 18 bases sitting between them. This CDR3 comprises 17 residues. Per germline, CDR1 SGHRS and CDR2 YFSETQ. This chain's CDR3 is CASSPSALTGNTGELFF. In nucleotides, the CDR3 is TGCGCCAGCAGCCCCTCCGCTCTGACAGGCAACACCGGGGAGCTGTTTTTT.

The CDR3 spells CSVGLGDRGFRRAFF. CDR3 bases: TGCAGCGTTGGATTAGGGGACAGGGGCTTTCGTCGAGCTTTCTTT. The rearrangement uses TRBV29-1 and TRBJ1-1, with TRBD1 matching over 10 bases. This CDR3 comprises 15 residues. Germline trimming cut 4 bases from V and 10 bases from J; bases unmatched to any gene: 15. Germline V lookup: CDR1 SQVTM, CDR2 ANQGSEA.

This clone was detected once. V and J are TRBV5-5 and TRBJ1-6; 7 nucleotides match TRBD1. Losses at the gene ends were 4 bases for V and 7 bases for J; bases not matched to a gene: 8. The CDR3 totals 15 residues. Germline V gene data show CDR1 as SGHKS and CDR2 as YYEKEE (reference sequence). The CDR3 here is CASSHGTANNSPLHF. The CDR3 DNA follows: TGTGCCAGCAGCCACGGGACAGCCAACAATTCACCCCTCCACTTT.

CDR3 DNA sequence: TGTGCCAGCAGCCGTCGAGGACAGGGGGCCGGCTCCTACGAGCAGTACTTC. Amino acids: CASSRRGQGAGSYEQYF. This rearrangement joins TRBV28 to TRBJ2-7, with 11 nucleotides matching TRBD1. V lost 6 bases and J lost 0; bases outside the gene matches: 10. The germline V gene encodes CDR1 MDHEN and CDR2 SYDVKM. There are 17 residues in the CDR3.